The 10 T cell receptor beta chains listed next were all sequenced from one sample in a study of blood T cell repertoires in COVID-19. Profiled with immunoSEQ multiplex PCR; TCRdb holds only in-frame clones, not every one. This sample has approximately 140,000 clones, with roughly 84% found just once. Sequenced sample: PBMCs or T cells enriched from blood (not recorded which). All receptors derive from a man aged 40-55 years with acute COVID-19.

This chain connects TRBV7-9 to TRBJ1-6; 8 bases match TRBD1. CDR1 is SEHNR and CDR2 is FQNEAQ in the germline V gene (reference sequence). The junction had 5 bases not matched to a gene; V was cut back by 5 bases and J by 5 bases. This CDR3 comprises 15 residues. CDR3 bases: TGTGCCAGCAGCCCCGGGACAGGCAATAATTCACCCCTCCACTTT. Its protein product is CASSPGTGNNSPLHF.

The chain joins TRBV2 to TRBJ2-7, with TRBD2 as a possible D gene (5 bases). V dropped 10 bases and J dropped 6 bases, with 13 bases sitting between them. Germline assignment: CDR1 SNHLY and CDR2 FYNNEI. This CDR3 is built from 11 residues. DNA of the CDR3: TGTGCCACAGCGAGGGTGGCCGAGCAGTACTTC. Its protein is CATARVAEQYF.

The V gene is TRBV24-1, the J gene TRBJ1-2; D is ambiguous. Trimming cost V 4 bases and J 3 bases, with 8 bases left between them. The CDR3 totals 13 residues. The germline CDR1 and CDR2 sequences are KGHDR and SFDVKD. This CDR3 reads CATSDGDYYGYTF. CDR3 DNA: TGTGCCACCAGTGACGGGGATTACTATGGCTACACCTTC.

As to this clone: Other DNA sequences in the sample encode the same CDR3. The chain recombines TRBV11-3 with TRBJ2-2; 10 positions agree with TRBD1. The trim removed 9 bases at V and 4 bases at J, leaving 8 bases unmatched. Germline V gene sequence: CDR1 SGHNT, CDR2 YENEEA. CDR3 length: 15 residues. CDR3 amino acids: CASSPTGGGTGELFF. The CDR3 DNA reads TGTGCCAGTAGCCCGACAGGGGGCGGCACCGGGGAGCTGTTTTTT.

The chain couples TRBV10-1 to TRBJ2-3; no firm D call. Trimming removed 3 bases from V and 5 bases from J, with 9 bases in between. CDR3 length: 13 amino acids. In germline, CDR1 is WNHNN, CDR2 SYGVQD (reference sequence). CDR3 amino acids: CASSEQPEDTQYF. CDR3 nucleotides: TGCGCCAGCAGTGAACAGCCTGAAGATACGCAGTATTTT.

The chain's CDR3 is CASSYGTGQYGYTF. The CDR3 DNA reads TGTGCCAGCAGCTATGGCACAGGACAGTATGGCTACACCTTC. The gene calls are TRBV7-9 and TRBJ1-2; D possibly corresponds to TRBD1 (6 bases). V lost 4 bases to trimming and J lost 5 bases, with 14 bases between them. Germline V CDR1 and CDR2: SEHNR, FQNEAQ (reference sequence). This CDR3 has 14 amino acids.

V gene TRBV7-8 combines with J gene TRBJ1-3, with D maybe TRBD1 (6 bases). V gave up 2 bases and J gave up 2 bases, with 13 bases separating them. The CDR3 runs to 16 residues. CDR1 SGHVS and CDR2 FQNEAQ come from the germline V gene. The CDR3: CASSLRGQLPGNTIYF. CDR3 DNA sequence: TGTGCCAGCAGCTTACGCGGACAGCTCCCTGGAAACACCATATATTTT.

The rearrangement joins TRBV9 to TRBJ2-1, with 9 bases matching TRBD2. This CDR3 spans 15 amino acids. The germline CDR1 and CDR2 sequences are SGDLS and YYNGEE. With 1 base clipped from V and 5 bases from J, the junction kept 4 bases outside the gene matches. As DNA, the CDR3 is TGTGCCAGCAGCGTACGGCGGGAGGGCCACAATGAGCAGTTCTTC. This sequence encodes CASSVRREGHNEQFF.

The chain combines TRBV2 with TRBJ2-3, with 7 positions matching TRBD2. V shed 8 bases and J 4 bases; nucleotides not matched to a gene: 6. Looked up from germline, CDR1 is SNHLY and CDR2 is FYNNEI. CDR3 length equals 13 residues. The CDR3 DNA follows: TGTGCCAGCTTCGCGGGAGAGGCAGATACGCAGTATTTT. This gives the protein CASFAGEADTQYF.

This chain connects TRBV27 to TRBJ2-1, with 12 bases aligning to TRBD2. J gave up 3 bases and V 6 bases, and 12 bases lay outside the gene matches. The CDR3 is 18 amino acids. CDR1 and CDR2 from the germline V gene are MNHEY and SMNVEV (reference sequence). CDR3 sequence (DNA): TGTGCCAGCAGCCGTGTATCCGGACTAGCGGGACTCTACAATGAGCAGTTCTTC. This sequence encodes CASSRVSGLAGLYNEQFF.